A selection of T cell receptor beta chains follows, all from one sample in a study of blood T cell repertoires in COVID-19. The table came from immunoSEQ multiplex PCR; TCRdb's copy has only in-frame clones and leaves some out. This repertoire shows 200,000 to 250,000 clones, 75% to 90% found once; its top ten account for about 4%. Sequencing was done on a sample of PBMCs or T cells enriched from blood (not recorded which). All receptors come from a woman in her 30s who had been exposed to COVID-19. Both conserved end residues are part of each CDR3. D genes are given only for firm matches.

>TRBJ1-1|TRBD1|TRBV19
TGTGCCAGTAGTGCCGGACAGGGGAGGCGAGCTTTCTTT
CASSAGQGRRAFF
>TRBJ1-5|-|TRBV5-5
TGTGCCAGCAGCTTGGCCGACGGGAGCAATCAGCCCCAGCATTTT
CASSLADGSNQPQHF
>TRBJ1-2|-|TRBV4-1
TGCGCCAGCAGCCAAGATGGGTTAAGGGACACCGATGGCTACACCTTC
CASSQDGLRDTDGYTF
>TRBJ2-5|TRBD2|TRBV5-1
TGCGCCAGCGCGCGGGAGGGAGAGACCCAGTACTTC
CASAREGETQYF
>TRBJ2-5|TRBD2|TRBV14
TGTGCCAGCAGCCATCATCGCGGACTAGCGGGGGGTAAAGAGACCCAGTACTTC
CASSHHRGLAGGKETQYF
>TRBJ2-2|TRBD1|TRBV5-1
TGCGCCAGCAGCTCGGAACGGAGACAGGGCAACACCGGGGAGCTGTTTTTT
CASSSERRQGNTGELFF
>TRBJ2-2|TRBD2|TRBV28
TGTGCCAGCAGTTCGAGCGGGAGAGAGACCGGGGAGCTGTTTTTT
CASSSSGRETGELFF
>TRBJ2-7|TRBD2|TRBV6-2/TRBV6-3
TGTGCCAGCAGTAAGCCCCCGAGACTAGCGGGAGGAGGTGAGCAGTACTTC
CASSKPPRLAGGGEQYF
>TRBJ2-5|TRBD2|TRBV11-3
TGTGCCAGCAGCTCTTCGGGAGGGCCTAGGGAAGAGACCCAGTACTTC
CASSSSGGPREETQYF
>TRBJ2-7|-|TRBV5-3
TGTGCCAGAAGCTTGCGGCAGGACGAGCAGTACTTC
CARSLRQDEQYF